These 18 T cell receptor beta chains came from one sample sequenced in a study of shared clonotypes between healthy human individuals. The table came from immunoSEQ multiplex PCR; TCRdb's copy has only in-frame clones and leaves some out. The table has around 980,000 clones, 78% seen once. The sequencing sample was made of memory CD4+ T cells from PBMCs. Documented subset: CD45RA-negative fraction. These receptors all come from a man between 18 and 29 years old in good health. Some clones in this sample may be carry-over from other donors' samples.

V gene TRBV5-1 combines with J gene TRBJ2-7; maybe TRBD1 (6 bases). Per the germline V gene, CDR1 is SGHRS and CDR2 is YFSETQ. The V and J ends lost 6 bases and 1 base respectively, with 11 bases between them. The CDR3 sequence is 13 residues long. This chain's CDR3 is CASNRDTSYEQYF. CDR3 nucleotide sequence: TGCGCCAGCAATAGGGACACTTCCTACGAGCAGTACTTC.

The chain combines TRBV7-2 with TRBJ1-2; D gene uncertain. The germline gives CDR1 SGHTA, CDR2 FQGNSA. This CDR3 comprises 13 residues. Deletions cut 4 bases from V and 6 bases from J, with 12 bases between. The CDR3 nucleotides are TGTGCCAGCAGCTGGCGTCAGACCAATGGCTACACCTTC. Translated, it gives CASSWRQTNGYTF.

V usage is TRBV6-6 and J usage is TRBJ1-3, with D unresolved. Germline CDR1 reads MNHNY; CDR2 reads SVGAGI (reference sequence). V was shortened by 5 bases and J by 5 bases, with 7 bases between the two germline ends. CDR3 length equals 12 residues. The CDR3 spells CASSPQRNTIYF. The CDR3 coding sequence is TGTGCCAGCAGTCCACAGCGAAACACCATATATTTT.

Worth noting for this clone: A far more abundant clone sits one base away, making this likely a read error. V and J are TRBV19 and TRBJ1-1, with 10 bases aligning to TRBD1. This CDR3 comprises 14 residues. The germline V gene encodes CDR1 LNHDA and CDR2 SQIVND (reference sequence). Trimming at V came to 5 bases and at J to 2 bases, leaving 2 bases not matched to a gene. CDR3 residues: CASSGTGENTEAFF. DNA for the CDR3: TGTGCCAGTAGTGGGACAGGGGAAAACACTGAAGCTTTCTTT. The entire variable domain, with the rest obtained from reference TRBV19 and TRBJ1-1, is as follows: DGGITQSPKYLFRKEGQNVTLSCEQNLNHDAMYWYRQDPGQGLRLIYYSQIVNDFQKGDIAEGYSVSREKKESFPLTVTSAQKNPTAFYLCASSGTGENTEAFFGQGTRLTVV.

This clone occurred a few times. The genes are TRBV4-1 and TRBJ2-1; D gene ambiguous. The V end lost 4 bases, the J end lost 1 base, and 11 bases lay between the germline ends. This CDR3 has 15 amino acids. CDR1 and CDR2 from the germline V gene are MGHRA and YSYEKL. CDR3 nucleotides: TGCGCCAGCAGCCTCACTATCTCGTCCTACAATGAGCAGTTCTTC. Encoded protein: CASSLTISSYNEQFF.

V gene TRBV15 combines with J gene TRBJ2-1; a possible D gene is TRBD1 (5 bases). This CDR3 has 15 residues. Germline V gene data show CDR1 as LNHNV and CDR2 as YYDKDF (reference sequence). Trimming cost V 0 bases and J 7 bases, with 13 bases left between them. The CDR3: CATSRDAGQGNEQFF. As DNA, the CDR3 is TGTGCCACCAGCAGAGACGCCGGACAAGGGAATGAGCAGTTCTTC.

V and J are TRBV10-2 and TRBJ2-6; TRBD2 matches at 10 bases. The J segment lost 0 bases and the V segment lost 4 bases, leaving 6 bases of the junction unmatched. This CDR3 spans 18 amino acids. Germline CDR1 is WSHSY and CDR2 is SAAADI. The CDR3 nucleotides read TGCGCCAGCAGTGGGCTAGCGGGAGAAACCTCTGGGGCCAACGTCCTGACTTTC. The encoded protein is CASSGLAGETSGANVLTF.

Worth noting for this clone: Other DNA sequences of this sample code for an identical CDR3. The chain has TRBV27 and TRBJ1-5; no clear D gene. This CDR3 contains 13 residues. V lost 3 bases and J lost 7, with 10 bases in between. The V gene's germline CDR1 is MNHEY and CDR2 SMNVEV (reference sequence). CDR3 DNA sequence: TGTGCCAGCAGTTTCCAGGATGGGCAGCCCCAGCATTTT. Translating it yields CASSFQDGQPQHF.

This clone occurred a few times. The chain joins TRBV5-1 to TRBJ2-7, with TRBD2 matching 7 bases. Germline values: CDR1 SGHRS, CDR2 YFSETQ. The CDR3 is 17 amino acids. V shed 4 bases, J shed 3 bases, and the junction held 16 bases outside the gene matches. CDR3 sequence: CASSPLGYVGGNYEQYF. CDR3 nucleotides: TGCGCCAGCAGCCCCCTGGGGTACGTCGGGGGGAACTACGAGCAGTACTTC.

This clone showed up just once. This sequence joins TRBV5-1 and TRBJ1-2; 7 bases line up with TRBD1. Trimming at V came to 4 bases and at J to 0 bases, leaving 21 bases not matched to a gene. This CDR3 has 20 amino acids. Germline V lookup: CDR1 SGHRS, CDR2 YFSETQ. This CDR3 reads CASSPSPHAPTRGPNYGYTF. CDR3 nucleotide sequence: TGCGCCAGCAGCCCCTCTCCCCACGCGCCGACGAGGGGGCCTAACTATGGCTACACCTTC.

The genes are TRBV30 and TRBJ2-6; TRBD1 aligns across 10 bases. CDR1 GTSNPN and CDR2 SVGIG come from the germline V gene (reference sequence). This CDR3 has 18 amino acids. V shed 3 bases and J 0 bases; nucleotides not matched to a gene: 8. The CDR3 reads CAWSRPGQGPSGANVLTF. In DNA form, the CDR3 reads TGTGCCTGGAGCCGACCGGGACAGGGGCCCTCTGGGGCCAACGTCCTGACTTTC.

There are many counts of this clone. The V gene is TRBV18, the J gene TRBJ2-3, with a tentative D call TRBD2 (6 bases). Trimming removed 1 base at V and 0 bases at J, with 11 bases between. The V gene's germline CDR1 is KGHSH and CDR2 LQKENI. This CDR3 spans 16 amino acids. The CDR3 loop reads CASSPLGSGSTDTQYF. CDR3 bases: TGTGCCAGCTCACCACTTGGTAGCGGTAGCACAGATACGCAGTATTTT.

Regarding this clone: One end of the junction fails to match germline, which may point to a read error. Other DNA sequences from this sample encode an identical CDR3 as well. The gene calls are TRBV15 and TRBJ1-4; possibly TRBD1 for D (6 bases). The CDR3 length is 14 residues. CDR1 is LNHNV and CDR2 is YYDKDF in the germline V gene (reference sequence). In DNA form, the CDR3 reads TGTGCCACCCGTGGACAGACGTTTAATGAAAAGCTGTTTTTT. Its translation: CATRGQTFNEKLFF. Full variable domain (missing parts from reference TRBV15 and TRBJ1-4): DAMVIQNPRYQVTQFGKPVTLSCSQTLNHNVMYWYQQKSSQAPKLLFHYYDKDFNNEADTPDNFQSRRPNTSFCFLDIRSPGLGDTAMYLCATRGQTFNEKLFFGSGTQLSVL.

On this clone: This sequence may be a read error, since a much larger clone differs from it by one base. Other DNA sequences within the sample encode an identical CDR3. The V and J genes are TRBV7-9 and TRBJ1-5; D may be TRBD1 (5 bases). CDR3 length equals 14 residues. Germline V gene sequence: CDR1 SEHNR, CDR2 FQNEAQ (reference sequence). The V gene lost 5 bases and the J gene lost 4 bases, with 12 bases spanning the gap. CDR3 nucleotide sequence: TGTGCCAGCAGCCCTGGGGGGGGTAATCAGCCCCAGCATTTT. This gives the protein CASSPGGGNQPQHF.

The CDR3 loop reads CASTRRSGTSGRWWETQYF. CDR3 sequence (DNA): TGTGCCAGCACCAGAAGATCCGGGACTAGCGGGAGGTGGTGGGAGACCCAGTACTTC. The rearrangement uses TRBV28 and TRBJ2-5, with 15 nucleotides matching TRBD2. The CDR3 covers 19 residues. The V segment lost 7 bases and the J segment 5 bases; nucleotides outside the gene matches: 17. Germline values: CDR1 MDHEN, CDR2 SYDVKM.

This clone showed up just once. This chain connects TRBV27 to TRBJ2-1; TRBD1 or TRBD2 may be the D gene (6 bases each). Germline V gene data show CDR1 as MNHEY and CDR2 as SMNVEV (reference sequence). V lost 7 bases and J 1 base, leaving 14 bases between the germline ends. The CDR3 contains 15 residues. Here the CDR3 DNA reads TGTGCCAGCACTAGGGGGACTCCTTCCTACAATGAGCAGTTCTTC. It specifies CASTRGTPSYNEQFF.

The chain is built from TRBV9 and TRBJ1-1, with 12 bases identical to TRBD1. V trimming: 4 bases; J trimming: 11 bases; junction bases outside the gene matches: 9. The CDR3 extends over 14 amino acids. In germline, CDR1 is SGDLS, CDR2 YYNGEE. DNA of the CDR3: TGTGCCAGCAGCCTCTTCGGGACAGGGGGCCTGGCTTTCTTT. It encodes CASSLFGTGGLAFF.

The V call is TRBV7-8, the J call TRBJ1-1; D gene uncertain. Germline values: CDR1 SGHVS, CDR2 FQNEAQ. Trimming left V 3 bases short and J 1 base short, with 6 bases between. This CDR3 is built from 13 residues. CDR3 DNA: TGTGCCAGCAGCTTCTCAGAGAACACTGAAGCTTTCTTT. This encodes CASSFSENTEAFF.